This TCR beta chain originates from a study of siplizumab effects on memory and regulatory T cells. This clone was detected only a few times. The antigen is undetermined. Study-level findings and limits: Whether the proliferating Tregs (from siplizumab cultures) were suppressive was not confirmed. In roughly 75-96% of proliferating CD4+ or CD8+ clones, a naive or memory phenotype could not be assigned.

The assay was immunoSEQ multiplex PCR, and TCRdb's table has in-frame clones only and misses some. The data contain about 72,000 clones, about 90% of them seen just once; the ten biggest clones take up more than 25%. The source is a human donor in good health. The source material was CD8+ T cells sorted from blood.

CDR3 sequence reads: CASSSGPSYEQYF. The CDR3 coding sequence is TGTGCCAGCAGTTCTGGACCCTCCTACGAGCAGTACTTC. The chain joins TRBV27 to TRBJ2-7, with D unclear. Germline V gives CDR1 MNHEY, CDR2 SMNVEV (reference sequence). The V gene lost 4 bases and the J gene lost 0 bases, with 7 bases spanning the gap. The CDR3 covers 13 residues.